This T cell receptor (beta chain) was identified during a study of blood T cell repertoires in COVID-19. Study in general: In each case, the material was cDNA or gDNA derived from T cells, B-cell-depleted T cells, or PBMCs.

V shed 6 bases and J 6 bases; nucleotides not matched to a gene: 4. This CDR3 contains 14 residues. Germline V gene sequence: CDR1 KGHSH, CDR2 LQKENI. Authors' data handling: By means of reference gene primer amplification, nucleated cell counts were estimated. Clones were read by immunoSEQ multiplex PCR, and TCRdb kept only the in-frame ones, dropping some. The V and J calls and the clone size are those of that table, but D and trimming were determined from the DNA. This table holds some 110,000 clones, over 60% found once. The sequencing input was peripheral blood. The chain couples TRBV18 to TRBJ1-5; 11 bases are shared with TRBD1. This receptor was identified in a man in his 70s with acute or convalescent COVID-19. CDR3 nucleotides: TGTGCCAGCTCGGGACAGGGGGGCGGTCAGCCCCAGCATTTT. It specifies CASSGQGGGQPQHF.